This entry describes one TCR beta chain. Its specificity is unknown. The CDR3 has 14 residues. Between the trimmed V and J ends, which lost 0 bases and 7 bases, there was a span of 10 bases. From germline, CDR1 is SGHAT and CDR2 FQNNGV. These data come from a study of cytomegalovirus exposure and HLA in healthy donors. Separation from the approximately 710-subject first cohort characterized the roughly 130-subject validation cohort, to which the donors belonged. Repertoires were generated with immunoSEQ multiplex PCR, while TCRdb's copy carries only in-frame clones and drops some. The sample lists over 150,000 clones; 65% to 85% were seen once. General observations from the study: Altogether, around 160 TCR beta chains were recorded as cytomegalovirus-associated. Reports indicated that the classifier achieved high specificity and sensitivity in diagnosing cytomegalovirus status. CMV antigen specificity of a few CMV-associated chains was confirmed in vitro.

The chain recombines TRBV11-2 with TRBJ2-1; tentative D call: TRBD1 (6 bases). The sequenced sample was PBMCs. The TCR comes from a woman under 30 in good health and CMV-seropositive. CDR3 region: CASSLDPTGNEQFF. CDR3 sequence (DNA): TGTGCCAGCAGCTTAGATCCAACAGGGAATGAGCAGTTCTTC.